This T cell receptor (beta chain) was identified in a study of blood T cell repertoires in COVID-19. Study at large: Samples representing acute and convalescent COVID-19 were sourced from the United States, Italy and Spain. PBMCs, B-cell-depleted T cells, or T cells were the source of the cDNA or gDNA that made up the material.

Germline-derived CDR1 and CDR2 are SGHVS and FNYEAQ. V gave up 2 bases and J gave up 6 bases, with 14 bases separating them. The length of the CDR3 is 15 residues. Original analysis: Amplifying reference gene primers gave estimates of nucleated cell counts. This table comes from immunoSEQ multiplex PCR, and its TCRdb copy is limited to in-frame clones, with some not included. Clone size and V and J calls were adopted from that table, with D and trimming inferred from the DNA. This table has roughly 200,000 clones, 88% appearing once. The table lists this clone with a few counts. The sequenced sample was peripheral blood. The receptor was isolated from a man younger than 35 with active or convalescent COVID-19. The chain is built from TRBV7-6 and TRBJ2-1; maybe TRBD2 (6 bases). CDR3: CASSLRRAEINEQFF. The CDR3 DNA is TGTGCCAGCAGCTTAAGGAGGGCCGAGATCAATGAGCAGTTCTTC.